These T cell receptor beta chains were read from a single sample in a study of blood T cells in healthy people across ages. TCRdb re-derived calls from the 5' RACE reads in MiXCR, one entry per CDR3 protein. The sample lists fewer than 1.5 million distinct CDR3 sequences, roughly 45% occurring once. Sample: blood. The receptors stem from a woman aged 18 to 35 in good health. Each CDR3 is given without its conserved first and last residue. The D gene is left open where the match is weak.

J gene: TRBJ2-7
V gene: TRBV3-1
D gene: TRBD2
CDR3 protein: ASSRSGTSGRAAYEQY

J gene: NA
V gene: TRBV11-3
D gene: NA
CDR3 protein: ASSLDKTSYEQY

J gene: TRBJ2-2
V gene: TRBV5-1
D gene: TRBD1
CDR3 protein: ASAGSGQEVTGELF

J gene: NA
V gene: TRBV7-2
D gene: NA
CDR3 protein: ASSTSTHSDEQY

J gene: NA
V gene: TRBV20-1
D gene: TRBD2
CDR3 protein: SASRSPSGSTHEQY

J gene: TRBJ1-1
V gene: TRBV7-9
D gene: TRBD1
CDR3 protein: ASSWPGTGNTEAF

J gene: TRBJ2-7
V gene: TRBV7-2
D gene: NA
CDR3 protein: ASSSDGSSYEQY

J gene: TRBJ2-5
V gene: TRBV10-3
D gene: NA
CDR3 protein: AISEGLLGETQY

J gene: TRBJ2-1
V gene: TRBV4-1
D gene: TRBD2
CDR3 protein: ASSQLPGPSGRSYNEQF

J gene: TRBJ2-1
V gene: TRBV6-2/TRBV6-3
D gene: NA
CDR3 protein: ASIRGITFNEQF

J gene: TRBJ2-3
V gene: TRBV7-6
D gene: NA
CDR3 protein: ASSSVLGAAVDTQY

J gene: TRBJ2-1
V gene: TRBV27
D gene: NA
CDR3 protein: ASSLWMGDGYNEQF

J gene: TRBJ2-1
V gene: TRBV9
D gene: NA
CDR3 protein: ASSVASYNEQF

J gene: TRBJ2-1
V gene: TRBV10-3
D gene: TRBD2
CDR3 protein: AVSDVERGVYNEQF

J gene: TRBJ2-1
V gene: TRBV20-1
D gene: NA
CDR3 protein: SARGPVTVNEQF

J gene: TRBJ2-4
V gene: TRBV7-9
D gene: TRBD1
CDR3 protein: ASGQGQAKNIQY

J gene: TRBJ2-1
V gene: TRBV6-5
D gene: TRBD2
CDR3 protein: ASRYSGGRSYNEQF

J gene: TRBJ2-5
V gene: TRBV6-5
D gene: TRBD1
CDR3 protein: ASSYSLPGQGIQETQY

J gene: TRBJ1-2
V gene: TRBV20-1
D gene: NA
CDR3 protein: SPYDVTVKDGYT

J gene: TRBJ1-5
V gene: TRBV10-3
D gene: NA
CDR3 protein: AIQPGGNQPQH

J gene: TRBJ1-2
V gene: TRBV29-1
D gene: NA
CDR3 protein: SVEAQGFSYGYT

J gene: TRBJ1-5
V gene: TRBV12-3/TRBV12-4
D gene: NA
CDR3 protein: ASTGSRINQPQH

J gene: TRBJ2-7
V gene: TRBV7-2
D gene: TRBD2
CDR3 protein: ASSSHTPLAVREGAYEQY

J gene: TRBJ2-1
V gene: TRBV6-2/TRBV6-3
D gene: NA
CDR3 protein: ASIGSGGLYNEQF

J gene: TRBJ1-2
V gene: TRBV7-8
D gene: TRBD1
CDR3 protein: ASSGPTGEMGGYT

J gene: TRBJ2-5
V gene: TRBV12-3/TRBV12-4
D gene: NA
CDR3 protein: ASSVSRFQETQY

J gene: TRBJ2-3
V gene: TRBV6-5
D gene: NA
CDR3 protein: ASSYFEGSGRSTDTQY

J gene: TRBJ1-1
V gene: TRBV4-1
D gene: NA
CDR3 protein: ASSQATPANTEAF

J gene: TRBJ1-2
V gene: TRBV5-1
D gene: NA
CDR3 protein: ASSSTAVGSYGYT

J gene: TRBJ2-7
V gene: TRBV3-1
D gene: TRBD2
CDR3 protein: ASSKPGGGTNYEQY

J gene: TRBJ1-2
V gene: TRBV5-1
D gene: TRBD1
CDR3 protein: ASSPHIGGSGYT

J gene: TRBJ2-1
V gene: TRBV7-7
D gene: TRBD1
CDR3 protein: ASSLAGQGPYNEQF

J gene: TRBJ2-5
V gene: TRBV5-1
D gene: NA
CDR3 protein: ASKLEDRDIGY

J gene: TRBJ2-5
V gene: TRBV15
D gene: TRBD2
CDR3 protein: ATSRPGKTSGISETQY

J gene: TRBJ2-1
V gene: TRBV3-1
D gene: TRBD2
CDR3 protein: ASRPGTSGPAYNEQF

J gene: TRBJ2-6
V gene: TRBV20-1
D gene: NA
CDR3 protein: SARGLEGSGANVLT

J gene: TRBJ2-3
V gene: TRBV6-1
D gene: TRBD2
CDR3 protein: ASSLSGGPSGTQY

J gene: TRBJ1-6
V gene: TRBV7-2
D gene: NA
CDR3 protein: ASSPEGTRPPLH

J gene: TRBJ1-6
V gene: TRBV6-5
D gene: TRBD1
CDR3 protein: ASSLGQNYNSPLH

J gene: TRBJ1-1
V gene: TRBV5-1
D gene: TRBD1
CDR3 protein: ASSIAGTAGNTEAF

J gene: TRBJ2-3
V gene: TRBV9
D gene: TRBD2
CDR3 protein: ASSVEGGGASDTQY

J gene: TRBJ1-2
V gene: TRBV20-1
D gene: TRBD1
CDR3 protein: SADRTGGAYGYT

J gene: TRBJ1-2
V gene: TRBV6-2/TRBV6-3
D gene: NA
CDR3 protein: ASRKEESGYT

J gene: TRBJ2-3
V gene: TRBV7-2
D gene: NA
CDR3 protein: ASSSSPTENTDTQY

J gene: TRBJ2-4
V gene: TRBV6-5
D gene: TRBD1
CDR3 protein: ASSYSTGSPILAKNIQY